Presented here are 27 T cell receptor beta chains from one specimen sequenced in a study of blood T cell repertoires in COVID-19. Profiled with immunoSEQ multiplex PCR; TCRdb holds only in-frame clones, not every one. The sample carries about 120,000 clones, 80% to 90% recorded once. Sequencing input: peripheral blood. The receptors were gathered from a woman between 50 and 59 years old with acute or convalescent COVID-19.

The chain combines TRBV30 with TRBJ2-2; 8 nucleotides agree with TRBD1. The germline gives CDR1 GTSNPN, CDR2 SVGIG (reference sequence). The CDR3 has 15 amino acids. V was pared by 8 bases and J by 2 bases, with 10 bases of the junction left unmatched. In DNA form, the CDR3 reads TGTGCCACTCAGGGGGCAAGGGGTAACACCGGGGAGCTGTTTTTT. Its protein is CATQGARGNTGELFF.

V and J are TRBV29-1 and TRBJ1-2; 8 nucleotides line up with TRBD1. Germline lookup yields CDR1 SQVTM and CDR2 ANQGSEA. This CDR3 spans 14 amino acids. V lost 5 bases and J lost 4; bases outside the gene matches: 9. CDR3 sequence (DNA): TGCAGCGTTCCCAGGAGGACAGGGCCCTATGGCTACACCTTC. It translates to CSVPRRTGPYGYTF.

This chain joins TRBV9 and TRBJ1-1; 9 bases map to TRBD1. Unmatched junction bases numbered 5, after V lost 3 bases and J lost 5 bases. The CDR3 is made up of 14 amino acids. Per germline, CDR1 SGDLS and CDR2 YYNGEE. DNA for the CDR3: TGTGCCAGCAGCGCACAGGGGGCATCGACTGAAGCTTTCTTT. This codes for CASSAQGASTEAFF.

The chain uses TRBV20-1 and TRBJ1-2; D gene uncertain. The germline V gene encodes CDR1 DFQATT and CDR2 SNEGSKA (reference sequence). Trimming took off 6 bases at V and 6 bases at J, with 11 bases between the two ends. The CDR3 sequence is 11 residues long. CDR3 DNA: TGCAGTGCCTCGCTCGGAGATGGCTACACCTTC. Translation gives CSASLGDGYTF.

The chain carries TRBV28 and TRBJ2-7; TRBD2 matches at 10 bases. CDR1 is MDHEN and CDR2 is SYDVKM in the germline V gene. The length of the CDR3 is 18 residues. V was pared by 8 bases and J by 3 bases, with 19 bases of the junction left unmatched. As DNA, the CDR3 is TGTGCCAGCCCCCCGGATAGCGGGAGGCCTCCCACTATCTACGAGCAGTACTTC. It codes for CASPPDSGRPPTIYEQYF.

This clone was seen only a few times. V gene TRBV4-2 combines with J gene TRBJ2-2; TRBD1 matches 8 bases. Looked up from germline, CDR1 is LGHNA and CDR2 is YNFKEQ. V lost 4 bases and J lost 7; bases outside the gene matches: 11. The CDR3 runs to 16 residues. CDR3 nucleotide sequence: TGTGCCAGCAGCCGCCACAGGGGGTCAACAGACGGGGAGCTGTTTTTT. As protein: CASSRHRGSTDGELFF.

This clone has just one count. The chain combines TRBV4-1 with TRBJ2-2; 8 nucleotides line up with TRBD1. CDR3 length equals 18 residues. Germline V gene data show CDR1 as MGHRA and CDR2 as YSYEKL. V was clipped by 1 base and J by 5 bases; unmatched bases: 12. The CDR3 spells CASSQVGYRGRGTGELFF. Here the CDR3 DNA reads TGCGCCAGCAGCCAAGTGGGGTACAGGGGGAGAGGTACCGGGGAGCTGTTTTTT.

This clone was observed once. The chain joins TRBV3-1 (or the pseudogene TRBV3-2) to TRBJ2-7; D possibly corresponds to TRBD2 (5 bases). The CDR3 has 16 residues. The V gene lost 4 bases and the J gene lost 0 bases, with 16 bases spanning the gap. Looked up from germline, CDR1 is LGHDT and CDR2 is YNNKEL (reference sequence). CDR3 in amino acids: CASSPASGLPSYEQYF. The CDR3 nucleotides are TGTGCCAGCAGCCCAGCGTCAGGACTGCCCTCCTACGAGCAGTACTTC.

The J gene is TRBJ1-1, the V gene TRBV29-1, with D perhaps TRBD1 (5 bases). CDR1 is SQVTM and CDR2 is ANQGSEA in the germline V gene. Between the trimmed V and J ends, which lost 5 bases and 0 bases, there was a span of 16 bases. The CDR3 has 15 residues. The CDR3 coding sequence is TGCAGCGTTAGATCCACTTTGACAGTGAACACTGAAGCTTTCTTT. It specifies CSVRSTLTVNTEAFF.

This clone was detected only once. This chain uses TRBV6-5 with TRBJ2-2; a weak D match, TRBD1 (6 bases). Trimming took off 2 bases at V and 4 bases at J, with 11 bases between the two ends. The CDR3 runs to 15 residues. Germline assignment: CDR1 MNHEY and CDR2 SVGAGI. The CDR3 region is CASSYGGGGTGELFF. CDR3 sequence (DNA): TGTGCCAGCAGTTACGGGGGCGGTGGCACCGGGGAGCTGTTTTTT.

This clone was observed a single time. The J gene is TRBJ2-5, the V gene TRBV9; a weak D match, TRBD1 (6 bases). CDR3 size: 16 residues. Germline CDR1 reads SGDLS; CDR2 reads YYNGEE. Trimming left V 0 bases short and J 4 bases short, with 16 bases between. The CDR3 region has the DNA TGTGCCAGCAGCGTAGCAGCAGGGGCAGACGTAGAGACCCAGTACTTC. Residues: CASSVAAGADVETQYF.

V usage is TRBV6-1 and J usage is TRBJ2-1; 9 nucleotides match TRBD2. Germline V lookup: CDR1 MNHNS, CDR2 SASEGT. Germline trimming cut 4 bases from V and 4 bases from J; bases unmatched to any gene: 8. CDR3 size: 16 residues. The CDR3 DNA follows: TGTGCCAGCAGTGGTTGGGGCGGGAGGGCTTACAATGAGCAGTTCTTC. Protein: CASSGWGGRAYNEQFF.

V and J are TRBV4-1 and TRBJ1-5; weak D call: TRBD1 (5 bases). The CDR3 loop spans 13 amino acids. Germline values: CDR1 MGHRA, CDR2 YSYEKL. Between the trimmed V and J ends, which lost 3 bases and 4 bases, there was a span of 7 bases. The CDR3 loop is CASSHPGNQPQHF. CDR3 DNA sequence: TGCGCCAGCAGCCACCCAGGGAATCAGCCCCAGCATTTT.

The chain recombines TRBV6-5 with TRBJ1-2; TRBD1 matches 9 bases. There are 14 residues in the CDR3. Per the germline V gene, CDR1 is MNHEY and CDR2 is SVGAGI. V was clipped by 5 bases and J by 3 bases; unmatched bases: 4. CDR3 sequence: CASSRTGADYGYTF. The CDR3 nucleotides are TGTGCCAGCAGTCGGACAGGGGCAGACTATGGCTACACCTTC.

This clone was picked up one time. This chain uses TRBV24-1 with TRBJ1-2, with D perhaps matching TRBD1 (6 bases). The germline V gene encodes CDR1 KGHDR and CDR2 SFDVKD. CDR3 length: 12 residues. V lost 7 bases, J lost 8 bases, and 13 bases lay in between. The chain's CDR3 is CATSRGAAGYTF. CDR3 sequence (DNA): TGTGCCACCAGCCGGGGGGCTGCAGGCTACACCTTC.

The V and J genes are TRBV4-2 and TRBJ1-2, with no clear D. Germline V gene sequence: CDR1 LGHNA, CDR2 YNFKEQ. The ends were cut back, 2 bases at V and 5 bases at J, with 18 bases in the middle. This CDR3 region has 16 residues. CDR3 region: CASSQPSPEENYGYTF. In DNA form, the CDR3 reads TGTGCCAGCAGCCAACCTAGCCCCGAAGAAAATTATGGCTACACCTTC.

The chain employs TRBV27 and TRBJ2-7; 8 bases match TRBD1. From germline, CDR1 is MNHEY and CDR2 SMNVEV (reference sequence). The CDR3 runs 18 residues. V trimming: 6 bases; J trimming: 6 bases; junction bases outside the gene matches: 22. This CDR3 is CASRVYPTAAGGSGEQYF. CDR3 in DNA: TGTGCCAGCAGAGTTTATCCTACTGCGGCAGGGGGCTCGGGCGAGCAGTACTTC.

This clone was seen a single time. The CDR3 bases are TGTGCCAGCAGCTTATTTTGGCAATTGGGAGCAGATACGCAGTATTTT. Translated, it gives CASSLFWQLGADTQYF. The chain uses TRBV7-2 and TRBJ2-3; weak D call: TRBD2 (5 bases). Germline V gives CDR1 SGHTA, CDR2 FQGNSA. The V and J ends lost 2 bases and 4 bases respectively, with 16 bases between them. CDR3 length: 16 amino acids.

The chain uses TRBV27 and TRBJ1-6; D remains ambiguous. This CDR3 region has 17 residues. Germline V gives CDR1 MNHEY, CDR2 SMNVEV (reference sequence). V lost 1 base and J 0 bases, leaving 10 bases between the germline ends. The CDR3 region has the DNA TGTGCCAGCAGTTTATACCCAAGTAGCTCCTATAATTCACCCCTCCACTTT. Encoded protein: CASSLYPSSSYNSPLHF.

This clone was recorded only once. The chain links TRBV4-2 to TRBJ2-7; TRBD2 aligns across 10 bases. This CDR3 has 15 residues. After removal of 3 bases from V and 1 base from J, the junction contained 3 bases not matched to a gene. Per the germline V gene, CDR1 is LGHNA and CDR2 is YNFKEQ. CDR3 sequence reads: CASSHIAGGSYEQYF. The CDR3 DNA follows: TGTGCCAGCAGCCATATAGCGGGGGGATCCTACGAGCAGTACTTC.

The chain employs TRBV20-1 and TRBJ1-2; no firm D call. The CDR3 has 11 amino acids. From germline, CDR1 is DFQATT and CDR2 SNEGSKA (reference sequence). V lost 0 bases and J lost 5, with 4 bases in between. Here the CDR3 reads CSAREAYGYTF. CDR3 coding DNA: TGCAGTGCTAGAGAAGCTTATGGCTACACCTTC.

This clone has a single count. The rearrangement links TRBV27 to TRBJ1-6; 7 nucleotides align to TRBD1. The CDR3 consists of 16 residues. V lost 4 bases to trimming and J lost 4 bases; unmatched junction nucleotides: 7. The germline V gene encodes CDR1 MNHEY and CDR2 SMNVEV (reference sequence). The CDR3 loop reads CASSSTKGQYNSPLHF. In DNA form, the CDR3 reads TGTGCCAGCAGTTCTACTAAGGGACAGTATAATTCACCCCTCCACTTT.

This chain joins TRBV5-6 and TRBJ2-1; TRBD1 aligns across 7 bases. The germline gives CDR1 SGHDT, CDR2 YYEEEE. The length of the CDR3 is 15 residues. Germline trimming cut 4 bases from V and 2 bases from J; bases unmatched to any gene: 6. The CDR3 nucleotides are TGTGCCAGCAGCCCGGACAGGCTTGCCTACAATGAGCAGTTCTTC. The encoded protein is CASSPDRLAYNEQFF.

For the CDR3, the DNA is TGTGCCAGCAACGAAGAGGTAGCGGGCCGATCCTACAATGAGCAGTTCTTC. Translating it yields CASNEEVAGRSYNEQFF. This chain uses TRBV7-9 with TRBJ2-1, with 7 bases identical to TRBD2. CDR3 length equals 17 residues. Germline values: CDR1 SEHNR, CDR2 FQNEAQ (reference sequence). V lost 7 bases, J lost 1 base, and 13 bases stayed unmatched.

The genes are TRBV5-1 and TRBJ1-1, with D possibly being TRBD1 (5 bases). CDR3 size: 15 residues. With 4 bases removed from V and 6 bases from J, the gap between germline ends came to 19 bases. Germline CDR1 SGHRS, CDR2 YFSETQ. CDR3 in amino acids: CASSPELGLTAEAFF. Here the CDR3 DNA reads TGCGCCAGCAGCCCCGAATTGGGGTTGACAGCTGAAGCTTTCTTT.

This chain connects TRBV10-2 to TRBJ2-5, with 7 bases that match TRBD2. The V gene's germline CDR1 is WSHSY and CDR2 SAAADI. This CDR3 contains 14 residues. After removal of 2 bases from V and 5 bases from J, the junction contained 5 bases not matched to a gene. The chain's CDR3 is CASSEATSVETQYF. CDR3 DNA: TGCGCCAGCAGTGAGGCCACTAGCGTGGAGACCCAGTACTTC.

The chain carries TRBV9 and TRBJ2-5; D uncertain. Germline CDR1 SGDLS, CDR2 YYNGEE. The CDR3 contains 13 residues. The V and J ends lost 2 bases and 5 bases respectively, with 10 bases between them. The CDR3: CASSVDSFETQYF. CDR3 DNA: TGTGCCAGCAGCGTTGATAGTTTCGAGACCCAGTACTTC. The variable domain in full, with the rest retrieved from reference TRBV9 and TRBJ2-5, is DSGVTQTPKHLITATGQRVTLRCSPRSGDLSVYWYQQSLDQGLQFLIQYYNGEERAKGNILERFSAQQFPDLHSELNLSSLELGDSALYFCASSVDSFETQYFGPGTRLLVL.